Included here is one T cell receptor beta chain sequence, with context. The specificity of this receptor is unknown. No base qualities exist here, and no much larger clone lies one base off it. This specimen belongs to a study of Ad26.COV2.S vaccination and SARS-CoV-2 variants listed by TCRdb under 2021. General notes on the study: Vaccine-arm donors were drawn from COV1001, a multicentre, randomized, double-blind, placebo-controlled phase I-IIa trial of Ad26.COV2.S in healthy adults. Ad26.COV2.S was administered intramuscularly at 5 x 10^10 or 1 x 10^11 viral particles, either as a single shot or as two shots given 56 days apart. TCRbeta repertoire sequencing was used to assess the specificity and breadth of SARS-CoV-2-reactive T cell receptors after Ad26.COV2.S vaccination. A total of 32 samples were included in the TCR-sequenced set, comprising 19 Ad26.COV2.S vaccine recipients, 5 placebo recipients and 8 SARS-CoV-2 convalescent individuals. Trial participants were randomized into five groups of five, in which low-dose or high-dose Ad26.COV2.S was given once or twice, or placebo was given on both occasions. Investigators did not know the trial group allocation while performing experiments and assessing outcomes. Study-level results and caveats: The study was not powered to compare responses between vaccine doses or regimens. Non-spike TCR breadth was comparable between vaccine and placebo recipients, consistent with the vaccine containing only spike. After vaccination, substantial breadth of spike-specific CD8+ and CD4+ T cell responses was reported. Spike-specific TCR breadth was higher in Ad26.COV2.S recipients than in placebo recipients (P = 0.0014). The authors noted that the TCR breadth and depth analyses may have underestimated total T cell responses.

The immunoSEQ Assay was used to sequence TCRbeta CDR3 regions. After extraction, genomic DNA underwent amplification by bias-controlled multiplex PCR, followed by high-throughput sequencing. On the authors' methods: To quantify the absolute abundance of each unique TCRbeta CDR3 region, sequences were collapsed and filtered. T cell fraction was estimated by normalizing TCRbeta template counts to usable DNA, which was measured by amplifying reference genes present in all nucleated cells. Repertoire TCRs were annotated as SARS-CoV-2-specific when V gene, CDR3 amino acid sequence and J gene were exactly matched to a known reactive TCR set. MIRA supplied the reference SARS-CoV-2 TCR set, which was filtered for enrichment in COVID-19-positive ImmuneCODE repertoires so that public or cross-reactive TCRs were removed. Drawing on the MIRA antigens, annotated TCRs were analysed further at the level of specific ORF or position within ORF. Breadth was defined as the number of annotated unique rearrangements divided by the total number of unique productive rearrangements, and depth was defined as the summed frequency of the annotated unique rearrangements. Two-sided Wilcoxon rank-sum tests were applied when comparing TCR breadth between groups. TCRdb obtained this table from immuneACCESS and retained in-frame rearrangements with V and J assigned. These tables miss some clones; where compared with another copy, unresolved V genes account for less than half of the shortfall, and the remainder is unexplained. Clone size and V and J calls were adopted from that table, with D and trimming inferred from the DNA. Present in this sample are roughly 400,000 clones, about 90% of which were seen just once. The ten largest make up under 4.5% of the sample.

The label giving this sample's treatment or condition can be read as: about 20 received Ad26.COV2.S at low or high dose, single or two shots; roughly 5 received placebo; per-sample allocation not given. Repertoires of vaccine and placebo recipients were sequenced from samples collected on day 63 after the first injection. Cohort 1b enrolled roughly 25 adults aged 18-55 years at a single site in Boston, USA, between 29 July and 7 August 2020. Ad26.COV2.S was a replication-incompetent adenovirus type 26 vector expressing a prefusion-stabilized SARS-CoV-2 spike protein from the original Wuhan strain. The germline V gene gives CDR1 as LGHNA and CDR2 as YNFKEQ. V gives up 0 bases and J gives up 10 bases, and the segment between their germline ends measures 16 bases. Including cysteine and phenylalanine, the CDR3 has 16 amino acids. Of the read, only the CDR3 DNA is kept; its 48 bases are in frame from base 1.

Sequencing used peripheral blood, obtained in a trial of Ad26.COV2.S vaccine versus placebo. Rearrangement joined TRBV4-2 to TRBJ1-6; no confident D gene assignment can be made. The sequence was obtained from a person between 18 and 65 years old who received the Ad26.COV2.S COVID-19 vaccine or a placebo. The nucleotides read TGTGCCAGCAGCCAAGATTCTAGGGCGCTGGGGTCACCCCTCCACTTT. This translates into CASSQDSRALGSPLHF.